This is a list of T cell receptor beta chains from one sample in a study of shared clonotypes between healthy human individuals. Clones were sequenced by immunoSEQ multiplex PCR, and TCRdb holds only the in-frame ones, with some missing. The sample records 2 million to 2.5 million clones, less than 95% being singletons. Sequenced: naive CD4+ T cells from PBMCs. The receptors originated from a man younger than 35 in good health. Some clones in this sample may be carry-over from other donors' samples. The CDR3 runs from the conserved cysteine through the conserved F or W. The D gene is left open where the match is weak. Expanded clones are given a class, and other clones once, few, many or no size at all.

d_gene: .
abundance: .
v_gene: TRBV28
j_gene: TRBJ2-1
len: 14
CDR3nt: TGTGCCAGCAGTTTTCCTCTCGGGTACAATGAGCAGTTCTTC
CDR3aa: CASSFPLGYNEQFF

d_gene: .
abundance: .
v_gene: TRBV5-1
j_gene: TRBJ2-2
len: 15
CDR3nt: TGCGCCAGCAGCTTGAGGCAGGGGAACACCGGGGAGCTGTTTTTT
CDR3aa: CASSLRQGNTGELFF

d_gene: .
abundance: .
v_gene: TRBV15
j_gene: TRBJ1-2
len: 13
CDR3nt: TGTGCCACCAGCAGAGGGGTAGGGAGTGGCTACACCTTC
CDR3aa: CATSRGVGSGYTF

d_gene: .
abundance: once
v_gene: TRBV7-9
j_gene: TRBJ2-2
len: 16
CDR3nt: TGTGCCAGCAGCTTAGGGTTACGGGAAGGCACCGGGGAGCTGTTTTTT
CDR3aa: CASSLGLREGTGELFF

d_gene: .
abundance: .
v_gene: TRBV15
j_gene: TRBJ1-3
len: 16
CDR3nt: TGTGCCACCAGCAGAGATGGGATAGTCTCTGGAAACACCATATATTTT
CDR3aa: CATSRDGIVSGNTIYF

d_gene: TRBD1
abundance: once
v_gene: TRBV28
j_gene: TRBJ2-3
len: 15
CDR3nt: TGTGCCAGCAGCCCCGGGACAGGGCCCACAGATACGCAGTATTTT
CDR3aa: CASSPGTGPTDTQYF

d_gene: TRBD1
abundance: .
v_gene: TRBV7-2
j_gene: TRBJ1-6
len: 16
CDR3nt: TGTGCCAGCAGCTCTAGGACAGGGCTGGCTAATTCACCCCTCCACTTT
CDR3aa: CASSSRTGLANSPLHF

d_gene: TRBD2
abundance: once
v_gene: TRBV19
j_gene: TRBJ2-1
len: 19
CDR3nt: TGTGCCAGTAGTATAGTCCCCCCCCGCCGCGGGAGCTCCTACAATGAGCAGTTCTTC
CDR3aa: CASSIVPPRRGSSYNEQFF

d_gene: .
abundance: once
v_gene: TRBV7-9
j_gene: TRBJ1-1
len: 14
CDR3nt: TGTGCCAGCAGCCCGGACCGAGAGAACACTGAAGCTTTCTTT
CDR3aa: CASSPDRENTEAFF

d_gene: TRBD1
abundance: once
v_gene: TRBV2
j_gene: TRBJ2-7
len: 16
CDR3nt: TGTGCCAGAGCCGGGACAGGGGGCGCAACCGGCTACGAGCAGTACTTC
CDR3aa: CARAGTGGATGYEQYF

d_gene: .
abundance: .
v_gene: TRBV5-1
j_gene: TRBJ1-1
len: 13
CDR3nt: TGCGCCAGCAGCTTGGCGGAGTACACTGAAGCTTTCTTT
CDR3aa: CASSLAEYTEAFF

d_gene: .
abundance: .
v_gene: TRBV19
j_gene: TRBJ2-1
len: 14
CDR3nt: TGTGCCAGTAGTATTAGAGGGCTCTACAATGAGCAGTTCTTC
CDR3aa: CASSIRGLYNEQFF

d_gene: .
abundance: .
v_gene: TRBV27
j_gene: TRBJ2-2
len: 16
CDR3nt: TGTGCCACCCGCGGACTGGGATCGGCAAACACCGGGGAGCTGTTTTTT
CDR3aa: CATRGLGSANTGELFF

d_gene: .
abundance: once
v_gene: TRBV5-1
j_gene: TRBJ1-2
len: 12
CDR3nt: TGCGCCAGCAGCTTGGGCCAGGACTACTACACCTTC
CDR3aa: CASSLGQDYYTF

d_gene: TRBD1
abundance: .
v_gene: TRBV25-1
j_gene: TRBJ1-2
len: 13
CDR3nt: TGTGCCACCCGGGACAGGGTGAACTATGGCTACACCTTC
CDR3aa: CATRDRVNYGYTF

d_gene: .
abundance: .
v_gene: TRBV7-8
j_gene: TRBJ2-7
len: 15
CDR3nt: TGTGCCAGCAGCCTCCGGGACACCGACTCCTACGAGCAGTACTTC
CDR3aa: CASSLRDTDSYEQYF

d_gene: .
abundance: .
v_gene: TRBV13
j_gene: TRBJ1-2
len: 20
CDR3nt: TGTGCCAGCAGCCCACGCCGGCGGGGGCAGGAACTGCCCTTGGTATATGGCTACACCTTC
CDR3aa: CASSPRRRGQELPLVYGYTF

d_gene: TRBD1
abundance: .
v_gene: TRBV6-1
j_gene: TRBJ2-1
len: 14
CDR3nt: TGTGCCAGCGGGGTTTGGGACAGATACAATGAGCAGTTCTTC
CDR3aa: CASGVWDRYNEQFF

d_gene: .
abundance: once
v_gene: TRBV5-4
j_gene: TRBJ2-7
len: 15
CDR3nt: TGTGCCAGCAGCCCGGGTAGGAGGGCCGTCTACGAGCAGTACTTC
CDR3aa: CASSPGRRAVYEQYF

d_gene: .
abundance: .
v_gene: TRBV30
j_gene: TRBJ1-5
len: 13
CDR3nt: TGTGCCTGGAGTCGGAACAGGGATCAGCCCCAGCATTTT
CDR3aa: CAWSRNRDQPQHF

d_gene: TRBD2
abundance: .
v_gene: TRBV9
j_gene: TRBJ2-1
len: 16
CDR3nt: TGTGCCAGCAGCGAATATAGCGGGAGGGTAGTCAATGAGCAGTTCTTC
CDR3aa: CASSEYSGRVVNEQFF

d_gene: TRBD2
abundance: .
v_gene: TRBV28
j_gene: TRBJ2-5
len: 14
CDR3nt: TGTGCCAGTGCGGGAGGGGGTGGAGGAGAGACCCAGTACTTC
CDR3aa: CASAGGGGGETQYF

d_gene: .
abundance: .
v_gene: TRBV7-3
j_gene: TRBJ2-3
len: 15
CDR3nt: TGTGCCAGCAGCTTAGTTGCCGGAAGCACAGATACGCAGTATTTT
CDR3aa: CASSLVAGSTDTQYF

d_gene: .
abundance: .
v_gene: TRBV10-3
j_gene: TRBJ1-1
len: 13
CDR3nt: TGTGCCATCAGGGCACCTCCAAACACTGAAGCTTTCTTT
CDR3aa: CAIRAPPNTEAFF

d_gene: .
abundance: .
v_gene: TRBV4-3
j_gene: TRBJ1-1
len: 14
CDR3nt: TGCGCCAGCGGTCAGTCTTGGCGGTACACTGAAGCTTTCTTT
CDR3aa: CASGQSWRYTEAFF

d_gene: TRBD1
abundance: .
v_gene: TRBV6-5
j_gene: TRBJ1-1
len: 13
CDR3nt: TGTGCCAGCAGGGACAGGGGACGGACTGAAGCTTTCTTT
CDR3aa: CASRDRGRTEAFF

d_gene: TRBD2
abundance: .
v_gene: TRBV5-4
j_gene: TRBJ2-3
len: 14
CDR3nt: TGTGCCAGCACTGGTTCTAGCGGGCTCAATACGCAGTATTTT
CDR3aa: CASTGSSGLNTQYF

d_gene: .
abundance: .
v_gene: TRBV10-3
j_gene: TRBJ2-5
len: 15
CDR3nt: TGTGCCATCAGTGAGTCGAAGCAGGGGCGAGAGACCCAGTACTTC
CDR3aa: CAISESKQGRETQYF

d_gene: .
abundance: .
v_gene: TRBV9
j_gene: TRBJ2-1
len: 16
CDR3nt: TGTGCCAGCGGACTGGGGGGGCAGTCATCCTACAATGAGCAGTTCTTC
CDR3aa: CASGLGGQSSYNEQFF

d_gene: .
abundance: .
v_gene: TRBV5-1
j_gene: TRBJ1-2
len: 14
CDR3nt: TGCGCCAGCAGCTTGGACCCGAGCCTCTATGGCTACACCTTC
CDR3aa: CASSLDPSLYGYTF

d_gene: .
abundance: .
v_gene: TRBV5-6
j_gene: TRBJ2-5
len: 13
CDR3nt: TGTGCCAGCAGCTTGGGGAGGTCGGAGACCCAGTACTTC
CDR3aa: CASSLGRSETQYF

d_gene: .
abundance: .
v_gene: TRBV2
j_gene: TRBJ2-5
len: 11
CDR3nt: TGTGCCAGCAGAGGTCGGGAGACCCAGTACTTC
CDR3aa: CASRGRETQYF

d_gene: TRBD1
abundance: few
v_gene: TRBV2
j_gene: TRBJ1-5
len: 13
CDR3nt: TGTGCCACCATCACAGGGGAATATCAGCCCCAGCATTTT
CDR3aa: CATITGEYQPQHF

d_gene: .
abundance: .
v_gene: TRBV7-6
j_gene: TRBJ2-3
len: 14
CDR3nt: TGTGCCAGCAGCCGTACTCCTAGCACAGATACGCAGTATTTT
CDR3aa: CASSRTPSTDTQYF

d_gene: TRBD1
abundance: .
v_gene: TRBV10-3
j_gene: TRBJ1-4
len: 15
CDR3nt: TGTGCCATCAGTGACCCGACAGGGGACGGTGAAAAACTGTTTTTT
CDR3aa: CAISDPTGDGEKLFF

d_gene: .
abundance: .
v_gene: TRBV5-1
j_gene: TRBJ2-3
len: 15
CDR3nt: TGCGCCAGCAGCCAGGGACTTTCTCGCACAGATACGCAGTATTTT
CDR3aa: CASSQGLSRTDTQYF

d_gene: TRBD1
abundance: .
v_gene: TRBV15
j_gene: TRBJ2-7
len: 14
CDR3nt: TGTGCCACCGCCTACAGGGGCCCCCCCTACGAGCAGTACTTC
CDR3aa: CATAYRGPPYEQYF

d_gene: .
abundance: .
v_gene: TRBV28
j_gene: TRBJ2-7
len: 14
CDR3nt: TGTGCCAGCAGGGGGGGGGACACGAGGTACGAGCAGTACTTC
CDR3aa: CASRGGDTRYEQYF

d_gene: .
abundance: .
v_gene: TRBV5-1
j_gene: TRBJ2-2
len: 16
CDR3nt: TGCGCCAGCAGCTTGCTGGCAGGGAGGAACACCGGGGAGCTGTTTTTT
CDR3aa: CASSLLAGRNTGELFF

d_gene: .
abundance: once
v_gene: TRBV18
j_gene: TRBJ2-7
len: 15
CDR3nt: TGTGCCAGCTCACCACGGCCTAGCAGCCCATACGAGCAGTACTTC
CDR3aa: CASSPRPSSPYEQYF

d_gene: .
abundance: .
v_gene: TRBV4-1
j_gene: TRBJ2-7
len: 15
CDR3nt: TGCGCCAGCAGCCGGGAACAACGGCCGTCCTACGAGCAGTACTTC
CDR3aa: CASSREQRPSYEQYF

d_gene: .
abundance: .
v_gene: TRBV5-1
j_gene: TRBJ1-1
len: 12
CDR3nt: TGCGCCAGCAGCCAAGAAAGGGGTGGCGCTTTCTTT
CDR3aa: CASSQERGGAFF

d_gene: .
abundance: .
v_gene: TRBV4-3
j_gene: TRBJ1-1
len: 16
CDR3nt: TGCGCCAGCAGCCAGGTCGGCAGGGGACACCCAGCAGAAGCTTTCTTT
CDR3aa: CASSQVGRGHPAEAFF

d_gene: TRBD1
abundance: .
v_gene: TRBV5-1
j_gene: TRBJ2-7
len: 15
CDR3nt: TGCGCCAGCAGCCGGGGACAGGGGCGAACCTACGAGCAGTACTTC
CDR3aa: CASSRGQGRTYEQYF

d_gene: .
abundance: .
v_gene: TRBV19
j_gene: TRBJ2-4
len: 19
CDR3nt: TGTGCCAGTAGTCCCTTCAAAGCCCGACAGGACGAAGCCAAAAACATTCAGTACTTC
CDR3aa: CASSPFKARQDEAKNIQYF

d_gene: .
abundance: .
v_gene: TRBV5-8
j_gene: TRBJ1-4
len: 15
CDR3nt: TGTGCCAGCAGCTTCGTTACCCAGGGACATGAAAAACTGTTTTTT
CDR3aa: CASSFVTQGHEKLFF

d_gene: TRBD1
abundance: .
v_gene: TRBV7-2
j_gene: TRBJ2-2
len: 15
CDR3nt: TGTGCCAGCAGCTTCCAACAGGGGGCCACCGGGGAGCTGTTTTTT
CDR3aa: CASSFQQGATGELFF

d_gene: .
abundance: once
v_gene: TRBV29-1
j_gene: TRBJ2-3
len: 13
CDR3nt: TGCAGCGTTGAAGCCCCTATCACAGATACGCAGTATTTT
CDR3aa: CSVEAPITDTQYF

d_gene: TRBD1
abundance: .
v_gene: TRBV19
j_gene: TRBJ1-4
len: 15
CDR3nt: TGTGCCAGTAGCCGACAGGGCACGGCTAATGAAAAACTGTTTTTT
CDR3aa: CASSRQGTANEKLFF

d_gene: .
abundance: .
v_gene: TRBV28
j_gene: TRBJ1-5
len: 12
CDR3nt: TGTGCCAGCAGTCAGTTCGGACAGCCCCAGCATTTT
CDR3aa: CASSQFGQPQHF

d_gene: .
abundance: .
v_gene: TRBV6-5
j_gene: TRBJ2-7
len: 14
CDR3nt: TGTGCCAGCAGGGTTACGGGACGGAGATACGAGCAGTACTTC
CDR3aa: CASRVTGRRYEQYF

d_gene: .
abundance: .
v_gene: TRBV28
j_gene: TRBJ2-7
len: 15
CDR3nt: TGTGCCAGCTCGGCGCCAAGGCGGTTATCGTACGAGCAGTACTTC
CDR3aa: CASSAPRRLSYEQYF

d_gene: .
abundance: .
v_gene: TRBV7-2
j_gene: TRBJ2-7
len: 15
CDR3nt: TGTGCCAGCAGGGAACCCGGGACTCCCTCCTACGAGCAGTACTTC
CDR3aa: CASREPGTPSYEQYF

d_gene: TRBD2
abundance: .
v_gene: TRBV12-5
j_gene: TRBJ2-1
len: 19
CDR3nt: TGTGCTAGTGGTTTGAGGGGTGCGGCTAGCGGGAGGGAATACAATGAGCAGTTCTTC
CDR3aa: CASGLRGAASGREYNEQFF

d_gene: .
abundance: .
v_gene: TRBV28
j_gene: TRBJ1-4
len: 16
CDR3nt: TGTGCCAGCACCCCGCCAGGGGTTCAGCCTAATGAAAAACTGTTTTTT
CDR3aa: CASTPPGVQPNEKLFF